This T cell receptor beta chain appears in the sequencing data of a study of T-cell memory formation after mild COVID-19. As concerns this clonotype: Its antigen is as yet unknown.

Constant-segment primers were used for 5'RACE, and the resulting TCR alpha and TCR beta cDNA libraries carried sample barcodes and UMIs. MiXCR, run by TCRdb on the 5' RACE reads, gives a single entry per CDR3 protein. The sample lists roughly 320,000 distinct CDR3 sequences, approximately 27% occurring once. V was pared by 3 bases and J by 5 bases, with 23 bases between. Per the germline V gene, CDR1 is MGHRA and CDR2 is YSYEKL. This CDR3 spans 18 amino acids. Study results and caveats: Among clones contracting day 15 to 85, CD4/CD8 was balanced, whereas later expanders leaned CD4+. Chiefly within CM and EM were the contracting CD4+ clones; CD8+ ones were within EMRA.

The chain couples TRBV4-1 to TRBJ1-3, with D perhaps matching TRBD1 (6 bases). Source material: PBMCs or a T cell subset sorted from them (not recorded which). The sequence was collected from an adult woman who had mild COVID-19 (a few samples of this study predate the infection). Cell type and time point are not known. Here the CDR3 reads CASSHPGGGDRLRNTIYF. The CDR3 DNA reads TGCGCCAGCAGCCACCCTGGGGGGGGCGATCGGCTTAGAAACACCATATATTTT.